The clone carrying this T cell receptor (beta chain) was detected a few times. The data belong to a study of blood T cell repertoires in COVID-19. Study at large: Samples came from the United States, Italy and Spain, spanning acute and convalescent COVID-19.

V dropped 4 bases and J dropped 6; count of bases not matched to a gene: 10. This CDR3 contains 15 residues. Germline V lookup: CDR1 SGHVS, CDR2 FQNEAQ. The method was immunoSEQ multiplex PCR; TCRdb's version includes in-frame clones alone and lacks a portion of them. The data show approximately 190,000 clones, under 90% seen once. The chain couples TRBV7-8 to TRBJ2-7; the match to TRBD2 covers 9 bases. The sequence came from a man between 25 and 39 years old with active or convalescent COVID-19. Input material: peripheral blood. CDR3 protein: CASSSLAGEGLEQYF. DNA for the CDR3: TGTGCCAGCAGCTCCTTAGCGGGAGAAGGTCTCGAGCAGTACTTC.